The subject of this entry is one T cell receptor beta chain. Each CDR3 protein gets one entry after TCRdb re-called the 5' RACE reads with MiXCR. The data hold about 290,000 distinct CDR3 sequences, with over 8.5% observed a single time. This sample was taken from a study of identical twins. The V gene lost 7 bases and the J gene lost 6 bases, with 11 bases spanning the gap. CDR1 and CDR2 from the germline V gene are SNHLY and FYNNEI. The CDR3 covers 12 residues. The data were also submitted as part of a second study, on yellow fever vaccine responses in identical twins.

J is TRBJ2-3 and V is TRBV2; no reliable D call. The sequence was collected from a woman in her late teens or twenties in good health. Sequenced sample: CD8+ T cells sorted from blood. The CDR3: CASTDILDTQYF. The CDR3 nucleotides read TGTGCCAGCACCGATATCCTCGATACGCAGTATTTT.